This is a list of T cell receptor beta chains from one sample in a study of PD-1 blockade in classical Hodgkin lymphoma. Repertoires were generated with immunoSEQ multiplex PCR, while TCRdb's copy carries only in-frame clones and drops some. This table has 25,000 to 35,000 clones, 65% to 80% appearing once. The material sequenced was peripheral blood mononuclear cells (PBMCs), taken before the fourth cycle of nivolumab. The source of these receptors is a human donor with classical Hodgkin lymphoma. Both conserved end residues are part of each CDR3. The D gene is left open where the match is weak. The listing skips clone size in some rows; elsewhere it reads once, few, many or a size class.

CDR3: CAISEQGTYEQYF; DNA: TGTGCCATCAGTGAGCAGGGCACCTACGAGCAGTACTTC; V: TRBV10-3; size: -; length: 13; D: -; J: TRBJ2-7
CDR3: CASSFPGGELFF; DNA: TGTGCCAGCAGTTTCCCAGGGGGGGAGCTGTTTTTT; V: TRBV27; size: once; length: 12; D: -; J: TRBJ2-2
CDR3: CAISRGQGDQPQHF; DNA: TGTGCCATCAGTCGGGGACAGGGAGATCAGCCCCAGCATTTT; V: TRBV10-3; size: -; length: 14; D: TRBD1; J: TRBJ1-5
CDR3: CASSRAGTDYNEKLFF; DNA: TGTGCCAGCAGCCGAGCCGGGACGGACTATAATGAAAAACTGTTTTTT; V: TRBV5-4; size: -; length: 16; D: -; J: TRBJ1-4
CDR3: CAWIRYPTSSGNTIYF; DNA: TGTGCCTGGATACGTTACCCGACGAGCTCTGGAAACACCATATATTTT; V: TRBV30; size: -; length: 16; D: -; J: TRBJ1-3
CDR3: CASSLSGQDTQYF; DNA: TGTGCCAGCAGCTTATCGGGCCAAGATACGCAGTATTTT; V: TRBV5-4; size: -; length: 13; D: -; J: TRBJ2-3
CDR3: CASSYSGLAGVYNEQFF; DNA: TGTGCCAGCAGCTACTCCGGGCTAGCGGGCGTCTACAATGAGCAGTTCTTC; V: TRBV2; size: -; length: 17; D: TRBD2; J: TRBJ2-1
CDR3: CASSSQGTGELFF; DNA: TGTGCCAGCAGTTCACAGGGTACCGGGGAGCTGTTTTTT; V: TRBV6-5; size: -; length: 13; D: -; J: TRBJ2-2
CDR3: CAWSRSSYNSPLHF; DNA: TGTGCCTGGAGTCGGAGCTCCTATAATTCACCCCTCCACTTT; V: TRBV30; size: -; length: 14; D: -; J: TRBJ1-6
CDR3: CASSLTPPPGETQYF; DNA: TGTGCCAGCAGCTTAACACCACCTCCTGGGGAGACCCAGTACTTC; V: TRBV7-3; size: few; length: 15; D: -; J: TRBJ2-5
CDR3: CASSIGQEGTQYF; DNA: TGTGCCAGTAGTATCGGACAGGAGGGGACCCAGTACTTC; V: TRBV19; size: -; length: 13; D: -; J: TRBJ2-5
CDR3: CASSLAQGATEAFF; DNA: TGTGCCAGCAGCTTAGCTCAGGGGGCCACTGAAGCTTTCTTT; V: TRBV7-8; size: -; length: 14; D: TRBD1; J: TRBJ1-1
CDR3: CASSVDEEQFF; DNA: TGTGCCAGCAGCGTAGATGAGGAGCAGTTCTTC; V: TRBV9; size: once; length: 11; D: -; J: TRBJ2-1
CDR3: CASSTGTPGVSKNIQYF; DNA: TGTGCCAGCAGCACCGGGACTCCCGGAGTATCTAAAAACATTCAGTACTTC; V: TRBV5-4; size: -; length: 17; D: -; J: TRBJ2-4
CDR3: CAWTFGTSYGYTF; DNA: TGTGCCTGGACCTTTGGGACAAGCTATGGCTACACCTTC; V: TRBV30; size: -; length: 13; D: -; J: TRBJ1-2
CDR3: CASSPISGTDSYEQYF; DNA: TGCGCCAGCAGCCCGATCTCCGGGACAGACTCCTACGAGCAGTACTTC; V: TRBV5-1; size: -; length: 16; D: TRBD1; J: TRBJ2-7
CDR3: CAWSVGTVNTEAFF; DNA: TGTGCCTGGAGTGTTGGGACGGTGAACACTGAAGCTTTCTTT; V: TRBV30; size: -; length: 14; D: -; J: TRBJ1-1